The sequence of this TCR beta chain was determined in a study of T-cell memory formation after mild COVID-19. Whole-study results and caveats: Nothing confirmed that second-wave clones peaking on day 37 were specific for SARS-CoV-2. CD4/CD8 balance characterized clones contracting day 15 to 85, and CD4+ skew characterized later expanders.

Barcoded TCR alpha and TCR beta cDNA libraries with UMIs came from 5'RACE using constant-segment primers. MiXCR was run by TCRdb on the 5' RACE reads, yielding one entry per CDR3 protein. The top ten hold 20% to 25% of the sample, which has 200,000 to 300,000 distinct CDR3 sequences, roughly 9.4% seen once. For this clonotype: Its matching antigen is unknown.

This CDR3 region has 14 residues. Trimming removed 3 bases at V and 0 bases at J, with 10 bases between. CDR1 and CDR2 from the germline V gene are SGHDT and YYEEEE. The receptor was derived from a man between 18 and 35 years old who had mild COVID-19 (a few samples of this study predate the infection). Cell type and time point are not known. The V and J genes are TRBV5-6 and TRBJ2-7, with D possibly being TRBD1 or TRBD2 (5 bases each). The source material was PBMCs or a T cell subset sorted from them (not recorded which). The CDR3 loop is CASSYGTGSYEQYV. CDR3 in DNA: TGTGCCAGCAGCTACGGGACCGGCTCCTACGAGCAGTACGTC.